These 19 T cell receptor beta chains share one sample of origin, sequenced in a study of neurological immune-mediated disorders. MiXCR, run by TCRdb on the 5' RACE reads, gives a single entry per CDR3 protein. The sample contains more than 35,000 distinct CDR3 sequences, 6% to 7% of which appear only once. Sequenced sample: CD4+ T cells from blood. The receptor source for this set is a middle-aged woman in good health.

The chain joins TRBV7-7 to TRBJ1-1; D gene unclear. V lost 4 bases to trimming and J lost 5 bases, with 11 bases between them. CDR3 length: 13 amino acids. Germline CDR1 and CDR2: SSHAT and FNYEAQ (reference sequence). In DNA, the CDR3 is TGTGCCAGCAGCTCCGGAGAAGGTACTGAAGCTTTCTTT. Translating it yields CASSSGEGTEAFF.

The chain's CDR3 is CASREAGSETQYF. CDR3 DNA: TGTGCCAGTAGAGAGGCAGGATCAGAGACCCAGTACTTC. The genes are TRBV19 and TRBJ2-5; D unresolved. The V end was cut by 6 bases, the J end by 4 bases, with 12 bases between. The CDR3 totals 13 residues. Germline V gene lookup returns CDR1 LNHDA and CDR2 SQIVND (reference sequence).

This clonotype was detected many times. The V call is TRBV27, the J call TRBJ2-7, with 9 bases identical to TRBD1. V was pared by 5 bases and J by 4 bases, with 9 bases of the junction left unmatched. The CDR3 has 15 amino acids. Germline CDR1 and CDR2: MNHEY and SMNVEV (reference sequence). The CDR3 sequence is CASSVRRDRVYEQYF. CDR3 DNA sequence: TGTGCCAGCAGTGTCCGTCGGGACAGGGTTTACGAGCAGTACTTC.

In this sample, this clonotype turned up many times. V gene TRBV28 combines with J gene TRBJ1-3; the D is unclear. Per germline, CDR1 MDHEN and CDR2 SYDVKM. CDR3 length equals 19 residues. V lost 6 bases to trimming and J lost 2 bases, with 26 bases between them. This CDR3 reads CASSPLVGRTTSTGNTIYF. CDR3 DNA sequence: TGTGCCAGCAGCCCATTGGTCGGGAGGACTACGAGCACTGGAAACACCATATATTTT.

The chain uses TRBV4-1 and TRBJ1-1, with 10 positions matching TRBD1. The CDR3 is 15 residues long. CDR1 MGHRA and CDR2 YSYEKL come from the germline V gene. V lost 1 base to trimming and J lost 6 bases; unmatched junction nucleotides: 5. The CDR3 coding sequence is TGCGCCAGCAGCCAAGTCGGACAGGGGGACGCTGAAGCTTTCTTT. Translation gives CASSQVGQGDAEAFF.

This clonotype was observed at least ten times. The chain uses TRBV10-1 and TRBJ2-2; 8 nucleotides line up with TRBD2. V lost 3 bases, J lost 1 base, and 13 bases stayed unmatched. CDR1 and CDR2 (germline): WNHNN, SYGVQD (reference sequence). The CDR3 runs 19 residues. This CDR3 is CASSEYFGGLAGNTGELFF. CDR3 DNA sequence: TGCGCCAGCAGTGAATACTTCGGAGGGCTAGCGGGGAACACCGGGGAGCTGTTTTTT.

This clonotype was seen repeatedly, ten times or more. The chain has TRBV20-1 and TRBJ2-3; 8 bases map to TRBD2. The CDR3 is made up of 15 amino acids. The trim removed 6 bases at V and 0 bases at J, leaving 8 bases unmatched. Per germline, CDR1 DFQATT and CDR2 SNEGSKA (reference sequence). CDR3 protein: CSATPAGASTDTQYF. The DNA for the CDR3 is TGCAGTGCCACCCCAGCGGGGGCTAGCACAGATACGCAGTATTTT.

The rearrangement uses TRBV10-2 and TRBJ2-7; possible D gene TRBD1, 6 bases. The V gene's germline CDR1 is WSHSY and CDR2 SAAADI. The CDR3 totals 13 residues. V was trimmed by 2 bases and J by 2 bases, leaving 7 bases between them. The CDR3 nucleotides read TGCGCCAGCAGTGAGCAGGGGCCCTACGAGCAGTACTTC. Amino acids: CASSEQGPYEQYF.

This clonotype was recorded many times. V is TRBV11-2 and J is TRBJ1-6; D gene unclear. Germline V CDR1 and CDR2: SGHAT, FQNNGV. Trimming pared 2 bases from V and 1 base from J, leaving 9 bases between. The length of the CDR3 is 16 residues. The CDR3 sequence: CASSLSRESYNSPLHF. The CDR3 DNA is TGTGCCAGCAGCTTATCGAGGGAATCCTATAATTCACCCCTCCACTTT.

This clonotype was recorded at least ten times. The V and J genes are TRBV5-1 and TRBJ2-1; 8 positions agree with TRBD1. The germline gives CDR1 SGHRS, CDR2 YFSETQ. J lost 9 bases, V lost 2 bases, and 4 bases had no gene match. The CDR3 extends over 13 amino acids. The CDR3 region is CASSLHTGGEQFF. The CDR3 bases are TGCGCCAGCAGCTTACATACAGGGGGTGAGCAGTTCTTC.

This clonotype was recorded many times. This chain uses TRBV6-2 or TRBV6-3 with TRBJ2-1, with D unclear. Trimming cost V 6 bases and J 6 bases, with 9 bases left between them. Per the germline V gene, CDR1 is MNHEY and CDR2 is SVGEGT. The CDR3 spans 12 residues. The CDR3 region is CASSIPFNEQFF. CDR3 bases: TGTGCCAGCAGCATCCCCTTCAATGAGCAGTTCTTC.

The V call is TRBV11-2, the J call TRBJ2-1, with D maybe TRBD2 (6 bases). Trimming stripped 3 bases from V and 1 base from J, with 10 bases between. This CDR3 has 15 residues. CDR1 and CDR2 (germline): SGHAT, FQNNGV. The CDR3: CASSFGGRSYNEQFF. DNA for the CDR3: TGTGCCAGCAGCTTTGGGGGGAGATCCTACAATGAGCAGTTCTTC.

This clonotype has a count of ten or more. This rearrangement joins TRBV20-1 to TRBJ1-6; no definite D call. V lost 1 base and J lost 6, with 7 bases in between. Germline V gene data show CDR1 as DFQATT and CDR2 as SNEGSKA (reference sequence). This CDR3 spans 13 amino acids. The chain's CDR3 is CSARVDRNSPLHF. The CDR3 nucleotides are TGCAGTGCTAGAGTTGATCGTAATTCACCCCTCCACTTT.

This clonotype was detected ten times or more. The J gene is TRBJ1-1, the V gene TRBV7-6; a weak D match, TRBD1 (5 bases). The CDR3 length is 15 residues. Germline V gene sequence: CDR1 SGHVS, CDR2 FNYEAQ. The V end was cut by 2 bases, the J end by 2 bases, with 12 bases between. For the CDR3, the DNA is TGTGCCAGCAGCTTATTTGATCAGGGAAACACTGAAGCTTTCTTT. Its translation: CASSLFDQGNTEAFF.

The chain combines TRBV6-2 or TRBV6-3 with TRBJ2-1, with 9 bases that match TRBD2. This CDR3 contains 16 residues. Trimming took 5 bases from V and 5 from J; bases not matched to a gene: 10. Germline V gives CDR1 MNHEY, CDR2 SVGEGT. The CDR3 loop reads CASSASGTSRDNEQFF. For the CDR3, the DNA is TGTGCCAGCAGTGCCTCCGGGACTAGCAGAGACAATGAGCAGTTCTTC.

V is TRBV7-6 and J is TRBJ2-2; possibly TRBD2 for D (6 bases). There are 18 residues in the CDR3. Trimming shortened V by 0 bases and J by 3 bases, and 17 bases separated the two germline ends. CDR1 is SGHVS and CDR2 is FNYEAQ in the germline V gene. The CDR3 bases are TGTGCCAGCAGCTTAGCGTATTTACGGGAGCGGGACACCGGGGAGCTGTTTTTT. This codes for CASSLAYLRERDTGELFF. Full variable domain (missing parts from reference TRBV7-6 and TRBJ2-2): GAGVSQSPRYKVTKRGQDVALRCDPISGHVSLYWYRQALGQGPEFLTYFNYEAQQDKSGLPNDRFSAERPEGSISTLTIQRTEQRDSAMYRCASSLAYLRERDTGELFFGEGSRLTVL.

This clonotype was seen many times. The CDR3 here is CASSSNGLAGGETQYF. CDR3 DNA sequence: TGCGCCAGCAGCTCGAATGGACTAGCGGGAGGCGAGACCCAGTACTTC. This chain uses TRBV5-1 with TRBJ2-5, with 14 bases aligning to TRBD2. V was pared by 3 bases and J by 5 bases, with 6 bases of the junction left unmatched. This CDR3 spans 16 amino acids. Germline V lookup: CDR1 SGHRS, CDR2 YFSETQ.

This clonotype was observed many times. The chain is built from TRBV10-3 and TRBJ2-1, with D perhaps matching TRBD1 or TRBD2 (6 bases each). Between the trimmed V and J ends, which lost 0 bases and 9 bases, there was a span of 18 bases. The CDR3 sequence is 16 residues long. Germline V gene data show CDR1 as ENHRY and CDR2 as SYGVKD. The CDR3 is CAISESSGGGYGEQFF. DNA of the CDR3: TGTGCCATCAGTGAGTCGTCCGGGGGCGGGTATGGTGAGCAGTTCTTC.

This clonotype has ten or more counts. The gene calls are TRBV3-1 and TRBJ2-1; 10 bases map to TRBD2. CDR1 and CDR2 (germline): LGHDT, YNNKEL (reference sequence). V shed 4 bases and J 4 bases; nucleotides not matched to a gene: 7. The CDR3 sequence is 16 residues long. The CDR3 DNA follows: TGTGCCAGCAGCCCAACCACTAGCGGGACTTACAATGAGCAGTTCTTC. It yields the protein CASSPTTSGTYNEQFF.